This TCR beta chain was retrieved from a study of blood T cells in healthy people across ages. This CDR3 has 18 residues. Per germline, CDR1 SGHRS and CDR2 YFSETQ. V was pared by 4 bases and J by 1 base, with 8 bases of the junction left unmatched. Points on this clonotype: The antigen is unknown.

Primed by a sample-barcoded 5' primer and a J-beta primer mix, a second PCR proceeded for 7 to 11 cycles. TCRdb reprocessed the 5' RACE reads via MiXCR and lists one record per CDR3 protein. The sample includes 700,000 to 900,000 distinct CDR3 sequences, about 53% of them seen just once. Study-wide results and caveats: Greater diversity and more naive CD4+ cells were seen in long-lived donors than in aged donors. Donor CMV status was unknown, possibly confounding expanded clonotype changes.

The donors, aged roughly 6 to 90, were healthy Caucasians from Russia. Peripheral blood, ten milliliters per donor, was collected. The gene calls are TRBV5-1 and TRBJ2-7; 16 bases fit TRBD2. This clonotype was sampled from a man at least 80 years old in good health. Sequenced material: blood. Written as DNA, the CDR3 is TGCGCCAGCAGCAAGGGACTAGCGGGAGGGACCCTTTCCTACGAGCAGTACTTC. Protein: CASSKGLAGGTLSYEQYF.